This TCR beta chain was sequenced for a study of low-dose radiotherapy and immunotherapy resistance in tumors. Study information: Intravenous ipilimumab 1 mg/kg every six weeks was given with nivolumab 240 mg every two weeks.

This clonotype was seen repeatedly, ten times or more. Both TCRalpha and TCRbeta chains were reverse transcribed with V-gene-specific primers. TCRs underwent 20 PCR cycles of amplification with a constant-region primer and V-primer adapter. TCRdb re-called the reads through MiXCR, storing one row per CDR3 protein. The sample records 40,000 or so distinct CDR3 sequences, less than 30% being singletons. The sample's time point: after trial treatment. Stated treatment: LDRT plus nivolumab, ipilimumab, low-dose cyclophosphamide and aspirin (RACIN trial). In the RACIN dose-escalation trial, donors got nivolumab plus ipilimumab with aspirin, cyclophosphamide and radiotherapy. Eligibility required advanced solid tumors lacking tumor-infiltrating lymphocytes. From germline, CDR1 is KGHSY and CDR2 FQNENV. Trimming shortened V by 2 bases and J by 6 bases, and 8 bases separated the two germline ends. This CDR3 contains 13 residues.

The chain joins TRBV16 to TRBJ2-1, with no clear D. The source is a male donor with prostate cancer. Sequences were derived from PBMCs, sampled after low-dose radiotherapy plus immunotherapy. Here the CDR3 DNA reads TGTGCCAGCAGCCAAGGGATTTCCAATGAGCAGTTCTTC. The encoded protein is CASSQGISNEQFF.